Each of the 32 T cell receptor beta chains below was sequenced from the same sample in a study of blood T cell repertoires in COVID-19. Produced via immunoSEQ multiplex PCR; TCRdb's table is partial and in-frame only. The sample consists of roughly 34,000 clones, nearly 80% of them appearing once. Input material: peripheral blood. The receptors derive from a man aged 80 or over with acute or convalescent COVID-19.

J is TRBJ1-1 and V is TRBV30; weak D call: TRBD1 (6 bases). CDR3 length: 14 residues. V lost 5 bases, J lost 1 base, and 14 bases lay in between. Germline-derived CDR1 and CDR2 are GTSNPN and SVGIG (reference sequence). CDR3 sequence reads: CAWDDDRRNTEAFF. In DNA form, the CDR3 reads TGTGCCTGGGATGATGACAGGAGGAACACTGAAGCTTTCTTT.

The chain's CDR3 is CASSPGLGETQYF. DNA of the CDR3: TGTGCCAGCTCACCGGGACTAGGAGAGACCCAGTACTTC. The chain joins TRBV18 to TRBJ2-5; 8 nucleotides align to TRBD2. The CDR3 consists of 13 residues. V lost 3 bases, J lost 4 bases, and 1 base stayed unmatched. Germline CDR1 and CDR2: KGHSH and LQKENI.

The CDR3 DNA sequence: TGTGCCAGCAGCTTCCACTACATTACGCAGGGCGGCTACACCTTC. Its protein is CASSFHYITQGGYTF. V usage is TRBV7-2 and J usage is TRBJ1-2; TRBD1 is a possible D gene (5 bases). Trimming stripped 3 bases from V and 8 bases from J, with 19 bases between. The germline V gene has CDR1 SGHTA and CDR2 FQGNSA. CDR3 length equals 15 residues.

The chain uses TRBV6-6 and TRBJ1-1; TRBD1 agrees at 9 bases. Unmatched junction bases numbered 7, after V lost 1 base and J lost 7 bases. Germline values: CDR1 MNHNY, CDR2 SVGAGI (reference sequence). This CDR3 region has 15 residues. The CDR3 protein is CASSYLDRGGVEAFF. CDR3 bases: TGTGCCAGCAGTTACTTGGACAGGGGAGGTGTTGAAGCTTTCTTT.

The chain is built from TRBV7-9 and TRBJ1-1, with 7 bases aligning to TRBD1. This CDR3 region has 15 residues. CDR1 SEHNR and CDR2 FQNEAQ come from the germline V gene (reference sequence). V was clipped by 5 bases and J by 3 bases; unmatched bases: 9. The CDR3 protein is CASSRGFGQDTEAFF. DNA for the CDR3: TGTGCCAGCAGCCGAGGGTTCGGACAGGACACTGAAGCTTTCTTT.

The V gene is TRBV2, the J gene TRBJ2-1; 10 bases are shared with TRBD2. The CDR3 has 15 amino acids. Germline CDR1 SNHLY, CDR2 FYNNEI. The J segment lost 4 bases and the V segment lost 3 bases, leaving 3 bases of the junction unmatched. DNA for the CDR3: TGTGCCAGCAGTGAGACAGCGGGGGGGTACAATGAGCAGTTCTTC. It translates to CASSETAGGYNEQFF.

The chain has TRBV18 and TRBJ2-7; possible D gene TRBD1, 6 bases. From germline, CDR1 is KGHSH and CDR2 LQKENI. The CDR3 has 14 residues. Trimming removed 1 base from V and 2 bases from J, with 9 bases in between. The CDR3 protein is CASSPRQGTYEQYF. In DNA form, the CDR3 reads TGTGCCAGCTCACCACGGCAGGGGACCTACGAGCAGTACTTC.

In nucleotides, the CDR3 is TGCGCCAGCAGCTTTACCTATAATTCACCCCTCCACTTT. Protein: CASSFTYNSPLHF. This sequence joins TRBV5-1 and TRBJ1-6; no definite D call. Germline assignment: CDR1 SGHRS and CDR2 YFSETQ. V was shortened by 2 bases and J by 2 bases, with 2 bases between the two germline ends. There are 13 residues in the CDR3.

In its sample, this clone was seen once. The rearrangement links TRBV7-9 to TRBJ2-6; TRBD1 might be the D (6 bases). V was shortened by 5 bases and J by 4 bases, with 18 bases between the two germline ends. The CDR3 has 17 residues. CDR1 SEHNR and CDR2 FQNEAQ come from the germline V gene (reference sequence). CDR3 sequence (DNA): TGTGCCAGCAGCGCCAAACACAGGGATACCGGGGCCAACGTCCTGACTTTC. This encodes CASSAKHRDTGANVLTF. The complete variable domain, with remaining parts taken from reference TRBV7-9 and TRBJ2-6, reads DTGVSQNPRHKITKRGQNVTFRCDPISEHNRLYWYRQTLGQGPEFLTYFQNEAQLEKSRLLSDRFSAERPKGSFSTLEIQRTEQGDSAMYLCASSAKHRDTGANVLTFGAGSRLTVL.

The chain combines TRBV7-2 with TRBJ2-1; 9 bases map to TRBD2. The J segment lost 6 bases and the V segment lost 6 bases, leaving 6 bases of the junction unmatched. The CDR3 extends over 14 amino acids. Per the germline V gene, CDR1 is SGHTA and CDR2 is FQGNSA. The CDR3 nucleotides are TGTGCCAGCAGTCAGCGGGGGGCGACCAATGAGCAGTTCTTC. Protein sequence: CASSQRGATNEQFF.

V gene TRBV6-6 combines with J gene TRBJ2-7, with a possible D match to TRBD1 (5 bases). V lost 7 bases, J lost 2 bases, and 9 bases lay in between. From germline, CDR1 is MNHNY and CDR2 SVGAGI (reference sequence). This CDR3 is built from 12 residues. CDR3 sequence reads: CASTQGTYEQYF. DNA for the CDR3: TGTGCCAGCACCCAGGGCACCTACGAGCAGTACTTC.

This chain joins TRBV5-5 and TRBJ1-4; no clear D. Germline V gene lookup returns CDR1 SGHKS and CDR2 YYEKEE (reference sequence). Trimming pared 0 bases from V and 0 bases from J, leaving 6 bases between. The CDR3 length is 15 residues. This chain's CDR3 is CASSLDGATNEKLFF. The CDR3 DNA sequence: TGTGCCAGCAGCTTGGACGGGGCAACTAATGAAAAACTGTTTTTT.

This chain uses TRBV24-1 with TRBJ2-5; tentative D call: TRBD1 (6 bases). Trimming left V 12 bases short and J 0 bases short, with 19 bases between. Germline CDR1 is KGHDR and CDR2 is SFDVKD. CDR3 size: 15 residues. The CDR3 sequence: CAPKGQGPHQETQYF. CDR3 nucleotides: TGTGCCCCAAAGGGGCAGGGGCCTCACCAAGAGACCCAGTACTTC.

This clone was seen a few times. The chain is built from TRBV7-2 and TRBJ2-7; 7 bases are shared with TRBD1. V gave up 4 bases and J gave up 1 base; unmatched junction bases: 10. The V gene's germline CDR1 is SGHTA and CDR2 FQGNSA. This CDR3 has 16 residues. The CDR3 DNA follows: TGTGCCAGCAGCTCGTATAGGACAGGTGGTTCCTACGAGCAGTACTTC. Residues: CASSSYRTGGSYEQYF.

This clone was seen only once. This chain uses TRBV25-1 with TRBJ1-4; D is unresolved. V lost 1 base, J lost 8 bases, and 14 bases lay in between. The CDR3 sequence is 15 residues long. CDR1 is MGHDK and CDR2 is SYGVNS in the germline V gene. The CDR3 sequence: CASSESGTVAEKLFF. The CDR3 nucleotides read TGTGCCAGCAGTGAATCGGGAACAGTGGCCGAAAAACTGTTTTTT.

V is TRBV7-9 and J is TRBJ2-7; perhaps TRBD2 as D (5 bases). Trimming removed 1 base at V and 5 bases at J, with 15 bases between. There are 15 residues in the CDR3. In germline, CDR1 is SEHNR, CDR2 FQNEAQ (reference sequence). The CDR3 reads CASSLGLSAGDEQYF. The CDR3 DNA sequence: TGTGCCAGCAGCTTAGGTTTGTCTGCCGGGGACGAGCAGTACTTC.

The sample holds a few counts of this clone. The V gene is TRBV5-4, the J gene TRBJ1-5; D is possibly TRBD1 (5 bases). In germline, CDR1 is SGHNT, CDR2 YYREEE (reference sequence). The V gene lost 7 bases and the J gene lost 5 bases, with 13 bases spanning the gap. This CDR3 is 13 amino acids long. The CDR3 DNA sequence: TGTGCCAGCGGACGGGGACTCGATCAGCCCCAGCATTTT. The encoded protein is CASGRGLDQPQHF.

This chain joins TRBV5-1 and TRBJ1-2; 9 bases line up with TRBD1. The germline CDR1 and CDR2 sequences are SGHRS and YFSETQ. The CDR3 totals 16 residues. V was pared by 0 bases and J by 4 bases, with 7 bases of the junction left unmatched. CDR3 coding DNA: TGCGCCAGCAGCTTGGGGGACAGGGAGTGGAGCTATGGCTACACCTTC. Protein: CASSLGDREWSYGYTF.

V gene TRBV18 combines with J gene TRBJ1-2; TRBD1 might be the D (6 bases). CDR1 is KGHSH and CDR2 is LQKENI in the germline V gene. V lost 2 bases, J lost 8 bases, and 12 bases lay in between. This CDR3 is built from 13 residues. CDR3 coding DNA: TGTGCCAGCTCACCATCACAGGGACGGGGCTACACCTTC. Protein sequence: CASSPSQGRGYTF. Filled out from reference TRBV18 and TRBJ1-2, the complete variable domain reads NAGVMQNPRHLVRRRGQEARLRCSPMKGHSHVYWYRQLPEEGLKFMVYLQKENIIDESGMPKERFSAEFPKEGPSILRIQQVVRGDSAAYFCASSPSQGRGYTFGSGTRLTVV.

This clone was recorded once. The J gene is TRBJ2-3, the V gene TRBV19, with TRBD2 identical over 14 bases. V dropped 2 bases and J dropped 6; count of bases not matched to a gene: 10. CDR3 length: 18 amino acids. Germline assignment: CDR1 LNHDA and CDR2 SQIVND (reference sequence). CDR3 in DNA: TGTGCCAGTAGTATATCGAGGACTAGCGGGGGGACGAAGGATACGCAGTATTTT. Encoded protein: CASSISRTSGGTKDTQYF. Full variable domain (rest looked up from reference TRBV19 and TRBJ2-3): DGGITQSPKYLFRKEGQNVTLSCEQNLNHDAMYWYRQDPGQGLRLIYYSQIVNDFQKGDIAEGYSVSREKKESFPLTVTSAQKNPTAFYLCASSISRTSGGTKDTQYFGPGTRLTVL.

The CDR3 here is CASSAQGRTGELFF. The DNA of the CDR3 is TGTGCCAGCAGTGCTCAGGGTCGGACCGGGGAGCTGTTTTTT. The chain links TRBV25-1 to TRBJ2-2, with D possibly matching TRBD1 (5 bases). Germline loops: CDR1 MGHDK, CDR2 SYGVNS. The CDR3 contains 14 residues. Trimming took off 4 bases at V and 5 bases at J, with 11 bases between the two ends.

In this sample, this clone turned up once. The rearrangement joins TRBV15 to TRBJ2-2; 9 bases map to TRBD1. Germline assignment: CDR1 LNHNV and CDR2 YYDKDF (reference sequence). V lost 2 bases to trimming and J lost 5 bases; unmatched junction nucleotides: 6. The CDR3 loop spans 16 amino acids. CDR3 in amino acids: CATSRLDRGGTGELFF. The CDR3 bases are TGTGCCACCAGCAGACTGGACAGGGGAGGGACCGGGGAGCTGTTTTTT.

The chain is built from TRBV2 and TRBJ1-5; D perhaps matches TRBD1 (5 bases). CDR3 length equals 15 residues. Looked up from germline, CDR1 is SNHLY and CDR2 is FYNNEI. The germline V and J ends were trimmed by 6 bases and 4 bases, with 16 bases remaining between them. The CDR3 region is CASSTGTGGNQPQHF. CDR3 coding DNA: TGTGCCAGCAGCACCGGGACCGGAGGGAATCAGCCCCAGCATTTT.

The chain has TRBV18 and TRBJ1-2; tentatively, D is TRBD1 (6 bases). Looked up from germline, CDR1 is KGHSH and CDR2 is LQKENI. CDR3 length equals 12 residues. Trimming shortened V by 6 bases and J by 6 bases, and 11 bases separated the two germline ends. The chain's CDR3 is CASSEDRDGYTF. As DNA, the CDR3 is TGTGCCAGCTCGGAGGACAGAGATGGCTACACCTTC.

The chain couples TRBV6-1 to TRBJ2-5; D not certain. CDR3 length: 13 amino acids. The V gene lost 2 bases and the J gene lost 7 bases, with 11 bases spanning the gap. CDR1 MNHNS and CDR2 SASEGT come from the germline V gene. The CDR3 sequence: CASSEYDPGTQYF. The CDR3 DNA reads as TGTGCCAGCAGTGAATACGACCCGGGGACCCAGTACTTC.

The V gene is TRBV12-5, the J gene TRBJ2-7; 7 nucleotides match TRBD2. Losses at the gene ends were 2 bases for V and 6 bases for J; bases not matched to a gene: 10. Germline CDR1 LGHNT, CDR2 FRNRAP. CDR3 length: 15 residues. The CDR3 reads CASGLILAGVSEQYF. CDR3 bases: TGTGCTAGTGGTTTGATTCTCGCGGGAGTATCCGAGCAGTACTTC.

This clone occurred once. The chain couples TRBV28 to TRBJ2-6; 7 bases agree with TRBD2. This CDR3 region has 18 residues. Germline trimming cut 5 bases from V and 0 bases from J; bases unmatched to any gene: 10. The germline gives CDR1 MDHEN, CDR2 SYDVKM. The CDR3 region is CASSPLGGISSGANVLTF. The CDR3 DNA sequence: TGTGCCAGCAGTCCACTGGGGGGGATCAGCTCTGGGGCCAACGTCCTGACTTTC.

The chain is built from TRBV28 and TRBJ1-5; 7 bases are a match to TRBD1. The J segment lost 6 bases and the V segment lost 7 bases, leaving 6 bases of the junction unmatched. The CDR3 is 13 residues long. Germline values: CDR1 MDHEN, CDR2 SYDVKM. The chain's CDR3 is CASMGQRIQPQHF. The DNA of the CDR3 is TGTGCCAGCATGGGACAGCGAATTCAGCCCCAGCATTTT. Looking up the rest from reference TRBV28 and TRBJ1-5 gives the full variable domain: DVKVTQSSRYLVKRTGEKVFLECVQDMDHENMFWYRQDPGLGLRLIYFSYDVKMKEKGDIPEGYSVSREKKERFSLILESASTNQTSMYLCASMGQRIQPQHFGDGTRLSIL.

The genes are TRBV12-3 or TRBV12-4 and TRBJ2-1, with 7 bases aligning to TRBD2. This CDR3 has 13 residues. J gave up 8 bases and V 1 base, and 2 bases lay outside the gene matches. This chain's CDR3 is CASSLGGLDEQFF. The CDR3 bases are TGTGCCAGCAGTTTAGGAGGACTAGATGAGCAGTTCTTC.

By sample fraction, this clone is large (0.1 to 1%). The chain uses TRBV7-3 and TRBJ1-2; D gene ambiguous. Between the trimmed V and J ends, which lost 6 bases and 2 bases, there was a span of 13 bases. Germline V gene data show CDR1 as SGHTA and CDR2 as FQGTGA. This CDR3 has 14 residues. The CDR3 DNA reads TGTGCCAGCAGTCCAGAAGGAGGGAACTATGGCTACACCTTC. The encoded protein is CASSPEGGNYGYTF.

The chain links TRBV5-1 to TRBJ2-6; no clear D gene. The CDR3 runs 15 residues. Germline assignment: CDR1 SGHRS and CDR2 YFSETQ. V lost 5 bases to trimming and J lost 4 bases, with 13 bases between them. DNA for the CDR3: TGCGCCAGCAGTCAAGAGGTCTCCGGGGCCAACGTCCTGACTTTC. It is translated as CASSQEVSGANVLTF.

The chain combines TRBV27 with TRBJ1-4, with 9 bases lining up with TRBD1. The V and J ends lost 5 bases and 7 bases, in that order; junction bases with no gene match: 11. This CDR3 region has 16 residues. The germline gives CDR1 MNHEY, CDR2 SMNVEV (reference sequence). CDR3 loop: CASSPGTGSASEKLFF. In DNA form, the CDR3 reads TGTGCCAGCAGTCCCGGGACAGGGAGTGCGAGTGAAAAACTGTTTTTT.